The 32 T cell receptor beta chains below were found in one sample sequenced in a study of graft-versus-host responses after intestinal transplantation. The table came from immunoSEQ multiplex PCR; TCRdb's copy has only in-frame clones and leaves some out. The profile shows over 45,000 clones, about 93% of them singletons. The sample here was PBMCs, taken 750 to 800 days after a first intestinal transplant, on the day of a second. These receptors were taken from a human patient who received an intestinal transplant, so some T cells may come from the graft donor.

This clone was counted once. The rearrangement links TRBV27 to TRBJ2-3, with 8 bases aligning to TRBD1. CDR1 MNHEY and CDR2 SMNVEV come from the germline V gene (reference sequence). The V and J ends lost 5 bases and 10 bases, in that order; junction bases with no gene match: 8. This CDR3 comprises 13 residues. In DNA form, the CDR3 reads TGTGCCAGCAGTCCATTTGCAGGGGGCTCGCAGTATTTT. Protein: CASSPFAGGSQYF.

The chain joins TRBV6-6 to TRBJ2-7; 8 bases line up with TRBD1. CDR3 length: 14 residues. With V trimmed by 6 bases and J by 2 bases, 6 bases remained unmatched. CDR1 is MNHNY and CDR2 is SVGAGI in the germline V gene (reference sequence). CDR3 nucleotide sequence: TGTGCCAGCAGCCCAGGGGGCCTAACCTACGAGCAGTACTTC. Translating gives CASSPGGLTYEQYF.

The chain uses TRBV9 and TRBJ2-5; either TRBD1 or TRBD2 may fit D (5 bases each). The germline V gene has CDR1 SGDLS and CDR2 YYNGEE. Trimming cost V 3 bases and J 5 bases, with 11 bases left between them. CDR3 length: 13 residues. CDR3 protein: CASSDGAVETQYF. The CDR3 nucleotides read TGTGCCAGCAGCGACGGGGCAGTGGAGACCCAGTACTTC.

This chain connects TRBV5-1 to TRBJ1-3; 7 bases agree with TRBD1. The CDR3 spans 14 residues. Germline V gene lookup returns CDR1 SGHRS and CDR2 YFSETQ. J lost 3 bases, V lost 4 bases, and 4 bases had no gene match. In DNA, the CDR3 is TGCGCCAGCAGCCACCAGGGGGGTGGAAACACCATATATTTT. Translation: CASSHQGGGNTIYF. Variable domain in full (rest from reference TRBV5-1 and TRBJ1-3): KAGVTQTPRYLIKTRGQQVTLSCSPISGHRSVSWYQQTPGQGLQFLFEYFSETQRNKGNFPGRFSGRQFSNSRSEMNVSTLELGDSALYLCASSHQGGGNTIYFGEGSWLTVV.

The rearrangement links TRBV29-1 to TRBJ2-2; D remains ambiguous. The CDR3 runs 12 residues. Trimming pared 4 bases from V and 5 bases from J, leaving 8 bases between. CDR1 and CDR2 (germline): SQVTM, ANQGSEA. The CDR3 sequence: CSVVPVTGELFF. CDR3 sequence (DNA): TGCAGCGTTGTTCCAGTGACCGGGGAGCTGTTTTTT.

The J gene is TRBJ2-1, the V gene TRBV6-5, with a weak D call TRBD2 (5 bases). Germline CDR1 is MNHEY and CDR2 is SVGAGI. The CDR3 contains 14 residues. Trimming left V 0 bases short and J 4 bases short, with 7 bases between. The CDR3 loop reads CASSYSRDYNEQFF. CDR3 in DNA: TGTGCCAGCAGTTACTCACGGGATTACAATGAGCAGTTCTTC.

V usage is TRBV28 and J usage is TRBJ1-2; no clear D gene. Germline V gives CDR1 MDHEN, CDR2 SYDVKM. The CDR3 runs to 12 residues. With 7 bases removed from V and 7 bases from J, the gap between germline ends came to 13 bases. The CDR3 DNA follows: TGTGCCAGCAAGGAGAGGGTCGGTGGCTACACCTTC. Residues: CASKERVGGYTF.

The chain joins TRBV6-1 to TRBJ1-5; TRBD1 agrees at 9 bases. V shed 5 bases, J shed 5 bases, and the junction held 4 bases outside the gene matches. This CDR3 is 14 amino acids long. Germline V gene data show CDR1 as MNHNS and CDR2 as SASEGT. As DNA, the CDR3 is TGTGCCAGCAGTACCACAGGGGGCGATCAGCCCCAGCATTTT. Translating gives CASSTTGGDQPQHF.

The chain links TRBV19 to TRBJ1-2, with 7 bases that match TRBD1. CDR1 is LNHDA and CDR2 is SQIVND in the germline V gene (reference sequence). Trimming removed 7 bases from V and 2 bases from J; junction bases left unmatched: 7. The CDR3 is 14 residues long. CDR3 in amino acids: CASTTGQRNYGYTF. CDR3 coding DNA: TGTGCCAGTACCACGGGACAGAGAAACTATGGCTACACCTTC.

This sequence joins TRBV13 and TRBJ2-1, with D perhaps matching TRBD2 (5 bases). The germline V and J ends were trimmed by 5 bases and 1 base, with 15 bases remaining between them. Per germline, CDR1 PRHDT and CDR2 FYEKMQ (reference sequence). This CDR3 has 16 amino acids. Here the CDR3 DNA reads TGTGCCAGCAGCCCTCGGGTTCGGGGATCCTACAATGAGCAGTTCTTC. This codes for CASSPRVRGSYNEQFF.

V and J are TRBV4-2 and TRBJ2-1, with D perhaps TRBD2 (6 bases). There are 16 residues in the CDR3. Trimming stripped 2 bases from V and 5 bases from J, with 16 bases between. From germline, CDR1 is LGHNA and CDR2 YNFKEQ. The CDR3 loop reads CASSQPQRVIHNEQFF. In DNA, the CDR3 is TGTGCCAGCAGCCAACCCCAGCGGGTGATCCACAATGAGCAGTTCTTC.

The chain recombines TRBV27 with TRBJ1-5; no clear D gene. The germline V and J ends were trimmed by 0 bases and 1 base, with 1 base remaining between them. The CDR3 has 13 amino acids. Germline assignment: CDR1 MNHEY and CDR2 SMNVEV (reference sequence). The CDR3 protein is CASSLSSNQPQHF. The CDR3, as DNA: TGTGCCAGCAGTTTATCGAGCAATCAGCCCCAGCATTTT.

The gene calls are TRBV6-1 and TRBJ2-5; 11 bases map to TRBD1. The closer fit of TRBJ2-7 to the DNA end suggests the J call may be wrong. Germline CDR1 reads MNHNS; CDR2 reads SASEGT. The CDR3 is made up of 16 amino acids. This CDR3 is CASSEGEGQGATEQYF. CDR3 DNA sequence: TGTGCCAGCAGTGAAGGGGAAGGACAGGGGGCAACCGAGCAGTACTTC.

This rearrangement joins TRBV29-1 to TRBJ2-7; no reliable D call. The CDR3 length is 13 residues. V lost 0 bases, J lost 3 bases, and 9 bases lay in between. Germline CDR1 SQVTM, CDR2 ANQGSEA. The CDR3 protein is CSVEEGSYYEQYF. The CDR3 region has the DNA TGCAGCGTTGAAGAGGGTTCATACTACGAGCAGTACTTC.

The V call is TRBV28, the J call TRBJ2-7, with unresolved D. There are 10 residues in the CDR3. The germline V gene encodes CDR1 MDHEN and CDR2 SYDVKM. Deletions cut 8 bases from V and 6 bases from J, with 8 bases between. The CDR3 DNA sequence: TGTGCCAGCGCCTCGACCGAGCAGTACTTC. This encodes CASASTEQYF.

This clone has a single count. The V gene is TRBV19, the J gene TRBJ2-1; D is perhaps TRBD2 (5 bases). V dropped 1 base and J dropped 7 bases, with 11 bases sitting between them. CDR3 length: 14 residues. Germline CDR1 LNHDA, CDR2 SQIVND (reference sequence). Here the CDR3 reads CASSIALGRNEQFF. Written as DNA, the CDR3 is TGTGCCAGTAGTATAGCTTTAGGGAGAAATGAGCAGTTCTTC.

CDR3 region: CASSLPGLAGVPSTGELFF. The CDR3 DNA reads as TGTGCCAGCAGTTTACCCGGACTAGCGGGAGTCCCGAGCACCGGGGAGCTGTTTTTT. This chain links TRBV27 with TRBJ2-2; TRBD2 matches 13 bases. V dropped 2 bases and J dropped 4; count of bases not matched to a gene: 10. Germline V gene sequence: CDR1 MNHEY, CDR2 SMNVEV (reference sequence). The CDR3 runs to 19 residues.

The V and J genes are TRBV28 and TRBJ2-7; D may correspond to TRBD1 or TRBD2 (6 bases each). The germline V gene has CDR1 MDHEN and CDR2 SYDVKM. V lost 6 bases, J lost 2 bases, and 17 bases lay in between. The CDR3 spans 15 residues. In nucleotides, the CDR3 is TGTGCCAGCAGCCGACAGGCGGGACCAGCCTACGAGCAGTACTTC. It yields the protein CASSRQAGPAYEQYF.

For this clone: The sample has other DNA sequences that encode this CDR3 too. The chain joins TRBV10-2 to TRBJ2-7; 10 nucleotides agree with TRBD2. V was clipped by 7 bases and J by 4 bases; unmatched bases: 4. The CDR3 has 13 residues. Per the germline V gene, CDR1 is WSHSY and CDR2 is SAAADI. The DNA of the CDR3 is TGCGCCAGCACTAGCGGGAGTTCGTACGAGCAGTACTTC. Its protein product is CASTSGSSYEQYF.

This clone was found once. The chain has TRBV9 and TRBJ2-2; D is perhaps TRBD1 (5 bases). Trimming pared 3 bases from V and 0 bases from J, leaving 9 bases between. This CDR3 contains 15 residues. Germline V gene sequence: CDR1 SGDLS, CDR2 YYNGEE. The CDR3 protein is CASSARGPNTGELFF. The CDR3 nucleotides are TGTGCCAGCAGCGCAAGGGGTCCGAACACCGGGGAGCTGTTTTTT.

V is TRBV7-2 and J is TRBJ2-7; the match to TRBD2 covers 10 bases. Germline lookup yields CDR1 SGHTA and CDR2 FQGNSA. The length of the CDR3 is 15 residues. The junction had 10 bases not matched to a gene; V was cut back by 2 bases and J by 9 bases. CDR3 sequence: CASSLRLAGATLQYF. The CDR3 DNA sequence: TGTGCCAGCAGCTTAAGGCTAGCGGGAGCTACATTGCAGTACTTC.

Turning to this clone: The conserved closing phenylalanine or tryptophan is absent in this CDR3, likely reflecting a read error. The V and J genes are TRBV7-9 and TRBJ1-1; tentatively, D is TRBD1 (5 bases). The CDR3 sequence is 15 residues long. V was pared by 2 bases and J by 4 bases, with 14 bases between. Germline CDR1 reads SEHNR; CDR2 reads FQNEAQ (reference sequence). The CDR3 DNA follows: TGTGCCAGCAGCTTAAGGGGTGGTTTGGGCACTGAAGCTTTCTCT. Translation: CASSLRGGLGTEAFS.

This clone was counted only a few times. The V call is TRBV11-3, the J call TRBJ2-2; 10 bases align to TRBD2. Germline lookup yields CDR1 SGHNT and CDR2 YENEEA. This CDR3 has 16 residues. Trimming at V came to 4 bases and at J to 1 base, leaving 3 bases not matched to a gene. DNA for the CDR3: TGTGCCAGCAGCTCCCGGACTAGCGGGAACACCGGGGAGCTGTTTTTT. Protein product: CASSSRTSGNTGELFF.

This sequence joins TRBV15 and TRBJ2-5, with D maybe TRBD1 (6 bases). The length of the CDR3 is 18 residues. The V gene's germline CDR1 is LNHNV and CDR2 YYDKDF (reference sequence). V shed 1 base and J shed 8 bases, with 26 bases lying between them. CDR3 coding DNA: TGTGCCACCAGCAGAGTTTCCCTCGCGCGGACAGCGCCAGGCACCCAGTACTTC. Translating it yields CATSRVSLARTAPGTQYF.

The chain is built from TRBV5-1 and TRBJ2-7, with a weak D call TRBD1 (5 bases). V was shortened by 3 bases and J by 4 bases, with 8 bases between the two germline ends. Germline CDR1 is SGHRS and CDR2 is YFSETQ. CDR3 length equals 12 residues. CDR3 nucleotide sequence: TGCGCCAGCAGCTCACAGGCGTACGAGCAGTACTTC. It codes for CASSSQAYEQYF.

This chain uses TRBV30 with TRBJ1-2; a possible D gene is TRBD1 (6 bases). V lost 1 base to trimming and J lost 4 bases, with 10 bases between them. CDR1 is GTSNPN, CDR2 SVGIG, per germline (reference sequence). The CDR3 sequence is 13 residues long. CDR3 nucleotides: TGTGCCTGGAGTGGAGGGGGGATCTATGGCTACACCTTC. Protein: CAWSGGGIYGYTF. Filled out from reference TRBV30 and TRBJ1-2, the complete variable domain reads SQTIHQWPATLVQPVGSPLSLECTVEGTSNPNLYWYRQAAGRGLQLLFYSVGIGQISSEVPQNLSASRPQDRQFILSSKKLLLSDSGFYLCAWSGGGIYGYTFGSGTRLTVV.

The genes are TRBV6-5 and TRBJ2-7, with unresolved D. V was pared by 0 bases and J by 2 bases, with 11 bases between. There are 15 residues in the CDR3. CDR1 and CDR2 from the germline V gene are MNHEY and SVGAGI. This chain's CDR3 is CASSYSSGNPYEQYF. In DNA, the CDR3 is TGTGCCAGCAGTTACTCGTCAGGCAACCCCTACGAGCAGTACTTC.

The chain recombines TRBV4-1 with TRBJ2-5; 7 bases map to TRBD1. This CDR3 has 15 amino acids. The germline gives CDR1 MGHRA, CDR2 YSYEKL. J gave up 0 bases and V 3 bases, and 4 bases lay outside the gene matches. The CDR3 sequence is CASSQGDRDQETQYF. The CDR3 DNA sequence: TGCGCCAGCAGCCAGGGCGACAGGGACCAAGAGACCCAGTACTTC.

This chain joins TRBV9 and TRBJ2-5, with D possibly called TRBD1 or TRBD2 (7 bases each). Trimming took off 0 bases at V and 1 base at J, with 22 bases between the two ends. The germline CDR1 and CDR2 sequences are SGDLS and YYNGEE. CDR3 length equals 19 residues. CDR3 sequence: CASSVAVGAGRGPQETQYF. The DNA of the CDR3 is TGTGCCAGCAGCGTAGCGGTCGGGGCAGGGAGGGGGCCCCAAGAGACCCAGTACTTC. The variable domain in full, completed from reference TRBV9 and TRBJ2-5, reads DSGVTQTPKHLITATGQRVTLRCSPRSGDLSVYWYQQSLDQGLQFLIQYYNGEERAKGNILERFSAQQFPDLHSELNLSSLELGDSALYFCASSVAVGAGRGPQETQYFGPGTRLLVL.

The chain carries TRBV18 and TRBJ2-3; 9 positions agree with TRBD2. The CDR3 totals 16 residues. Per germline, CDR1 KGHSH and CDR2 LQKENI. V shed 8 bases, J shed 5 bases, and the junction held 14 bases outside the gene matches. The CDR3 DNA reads TGTGCCAGCCGGAGGACTAGCGCAGTCCATGTAGATACGCAGTATTTT. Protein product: CASRRTSAVHVDTQYF.

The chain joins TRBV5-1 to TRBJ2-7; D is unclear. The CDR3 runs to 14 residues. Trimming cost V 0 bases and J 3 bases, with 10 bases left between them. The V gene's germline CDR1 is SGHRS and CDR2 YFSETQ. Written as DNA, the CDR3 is TGCGCCAGCAGCTTGGGGTCAGGAAGCTACGAGCAGTACTTC. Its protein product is CASSLGSGSYEQYF. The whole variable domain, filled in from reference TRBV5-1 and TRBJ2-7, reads KAGVTQTPRYLIKTRGQQVTLSCSPISGHRSVSWYQQTPGQGLQFLFEYFSETQRNKGNFPGRFSGRQFSNSRSEMNVSTLELGDSALYLCASSLGSGSYEQYFGPGTRLTVT.

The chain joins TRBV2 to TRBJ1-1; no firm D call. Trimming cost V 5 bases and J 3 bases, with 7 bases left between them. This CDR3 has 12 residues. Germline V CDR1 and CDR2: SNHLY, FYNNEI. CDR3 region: CASSYSYTEAFF. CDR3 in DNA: TGTGCCAGCAGTTACAGCTACACTGAAGCTTTCTTT.